Shown below are 25 T cell receptor beta chains from a single sample sequenced in a study of blood T cells in healthy people across ages. Primers used in a second PCR of roughly 6 to 11 cycles were a sample-barcoded 5' primer and a J-beta primer mix. TCRdb recomputed calls from the 5' RACE reads with MiXCR, one row per CDR3 protein. The table records about a million distinct CDR3 sequences, more than 30% of them present only once. Sequenced: blood. These receptors were collected from a man between 18 and 29 years old in good health.

Here the CDR3 reads CASSTQRSGELFF. The DNA of the CDR3 is TGTGCCAGCAGTACCCAGAGATCCGGGGAGCTGTTTTTT. The rearrangement joins TRBV6-5 to TRBJ2-2; D not resolved. CDR3 length: 13 residues. Germline assignment: CDR1 MNHEY and CDR2 SVGAGI. V was clipped by 5 bases and J by 6 bases, with 10 bases between them.

J is TRBJ1-1 and V is TRBV20-1, with D maybe TRBD1 (5 bases). CDR1 and CDR2 (germline): DFQATT, SNEGSKA (reference sequence). Between the trimmed V and J ends, which lost 5 bases and 3 bases, there was a span of 16 bases. This CDR3 contains 14 residues. As DNA, the CDR3 is TGCAGTGCTTTAAACACCCCGGGGGACACTGAAGCTTTCTTT. Its protein product is CSALNTPGDTEAFF.

Comments on this clonotype: A much larger clone lies one base from this, so it may be a read error. This rearrangement joins TRBV9 to TRBJ1-4, with D tentatively TRBD1 (5 bases). Germline-derived CDR1 and CDR2 are SGDLS and YYNGEE. The CDR3 is 16 amino acids. Trimming took off 3 bases at V and 4 bases at J, with 16 bases between the two ends. The CDR3 loop is CASSADPTQGNEKLFF. The CDR3 DNA is TGTGCCAGCAGCGCCGACCCCACCCAGGGTAATGAAAAACTGTTTTTT. The variable domain in full, with the rest retrieved from reference TRBV9 and TRBJ1-4, is DSGVTQTPKHLITATGQRVTLRCSPRSGDLSVYWYQQSLDQGLQFLIQYYNGEERAKGNILERFSAQQFPDLHSELNLSSLELGDSALYFCASSADPTQGNEKLFFGSGTQLSVL.

V is TRBV5-1 and J is TRBJ2-5; possibly TRBD1 or TRBD2 for D (5 bases each). CDR3 length: 15 residues. Germline V gives CDR1 SGHRS, CDR2 YFSETQ. The germline V and J ends were trimmed by 3 bases and 1 base, with 13 bases remaining between them. The CDR3 DNA follows: TGCGCCAGCAGCTCCAGGGACGCTCTCCAAGAGACCCAGTACTTC. Encoded protein: CASSSRDALQETQYF.

V gene TRBV4-3 combines with J gene TRBJ2-4; D is possibly TRBD1 (6 bases). The J call may be incorrect, as the DNA end agrees better with TRBJ2-7. From germline, CDR1 is LGHNA and CDR2 YSLEER. This CDR3 region has 15 residues. The CDR3 nucleotides read TGCGCCAGCAGCCAATCACAGGGTAAGAACTACGAGCAGTACTTC. Translating gives CASSQSQGKNYEQYF.

V and J are TRBV2 and TRBJ2-1, with a possible D match to TRBD1 (6 bases). This CDR3 has 13 residues. The V end was cut by 8 bases, the J end by 6 bases, with 14 bases between. Looked up from germline, CDR1 is SNHLY and CDR2 is FYNNEI. The CDR3 region is CASRTGTGNEQFF. The CDR3 DNA is TGTGCCAGCCGAACAGGGACGGGCAATGAGCAGTTCTTC.

This clonotype appeared many times. The V and J genes are TRBV6-5 and TRBJ2-5, with TRBD1 matching over 7 bases. The junction had 9 bases not matched to a gene; V was cut back by 8 bases and J by 0 bases. Germline values: CDR1 MNHEY, CDR2 SVGAGI. The CDR3 is 15 residues long. CDR3 nucleotide sequence: TGTGCCAGCGGAAATCTAGGGACAGACCAAGAGACCCAGTACTTC. Translation: CASGNLGTDQETQYF.

The gene calls are TRBV20-1 and TRBJ2-3, with 9 bases lining up with TRBD2. The V segment lost 5 bases and the J segment 0 bases; nucleotides outside the gene matches: 12. Germline CDR1 and CDR2: DFQATT and SNEGSKA (reference sequence). The CDR3 is 17 amino acids. In nucleotides, the CDR3 is TGCAGTGCTCCTAACAACCGCGGGGGGGCTAGCACAGATACGCAGTATTTT. It specifies CSAPNNRGGASTDTQYF.

This clonotype was observed a handful of times. This chain links TRBV5-1 with TRBJ2-1, with D perhaps TRBD1 or TRBD2 (5 bases each). The CDR3 totals 16 residues. Trimming took 1 base from V and 5 from J, leaving 16 bases between them. Per germline, CDR1 SGHRS and CDR2 YFSETQ. The CDR3 loop reads CASSLPWDPGNNEQFF. The DNA of the CDR3 is TGCGCCAGCAGCTTGCCGTGGGACCCGGGGAACAATGAGCAGTTCTTC.

This clonotype was counted a few times. This chain links TRBV14 with TRBJ2-3, with no clear D. V was cut by 4 bases and J by 2 bases, with 10 bases left in between. Germline values: CDR1 SGHDN, CDR2 FVKESK. This CDR3 contains 14 residues. The CDR3 protein is CASSLPGLTDTQYF. The CDR3 DNA follows: TGTGCCAGCAGCCTACCCGGGCTCACAGATACGCAGTATTTT.

For the CDR3, the DNA is TGTGCCATCAGTGAGTCGAACCTGAACTCTGGAAACACCATATATTTT. The encoded protein is CAISESNLNSGNTIYF. This sequence joins TRBV10-3 and TRBJ1-3, with no clear D. Germline V lookup: CDR1 ENHRY, CDR2 SYGVKD. Trimming removed 0 bases at V and 0 bases at J, with 9 bases between. The CDR3 length is 16 residues.

This chain joins TRBV9 and TRBJ1-2, with TRBD1 as a possible D gene (5 bases). Between the trimmed V and J ends, which lost 4 bases and 5 bases, there was a span of 12 bases. The germline V gene has CDR1 SGDLS and CDR2 YYNGEE. There are 13 residues in the CDR3. The CDR3 protein is CASSKGEAYGYTF. The CDR3 DNA sequence: TGTGCCAGCAGCAAAGGGGAAGCTTATGGCTACACCTTC.

The CDR3 protein is CASSVASSPNTGELFF. The CDR3 DNA is TGTGCCAGCAGCGTAGCGTCCAGTCCGAACACCGGGGAGCTGTTTTTT. This chain links TRBV9 with TRBJ2-2; no clear D gene. This CDR3 contains 16 residues. Trimming left V 0 bases short and J 0 bases short, with 9 bases between. Germline V CDR1 and CDR2: SGDLS, YYNGEE.

The gene calls are TRBV27 and TRBJ2-4; 8 bases map to TRBD2. TRBJ2-7 explains the end of the DNA better; the J call may be wrong. CDR1 is MNHEY, CDR2 SMNVEV, per germline (reference sequence). The CDR3 spans 15 residues. Here the CDR3 DNA reads TGTGCCAGCAGTTTTATTGCGGGAGGTTCCTACGAGCAGTACTTC. This gives the protein CASSFIAGGSYEQYF.

V usage is TRBV6-1 and J usage is TRBJ2-7; the match to TRBD1 covers 11 bases. Germline assignment: CDR1 MNHNS and CDR2 SASEGT. V lost 5 bases and J lost 7; bases outside the gene matches: 10. CDR3 size: 15 residues. The CDR3 DNA sequence: TGTGCCAGCAGTTTAGGACAGGGGGCTTTGCATGAGCAGTACTTC. It yields the protein CASSLGQGALHEQYF.

This clonotype showed up just a few times. The chain employs TRBV12-3 or TRBV12-4 and TRBJ2-1, with D tentatively TRBD2 (7 bases). V lost 5 bases to trimming and J lost 10 bases, with 21 bases between them. This CDR3 is built from 15 residues. The CDR3, as DNA: TGTGCCAGCAGTGAGGGACGCGGGGGCGTCTGGGAGCAGTTCTTC. Translated: CASSEGRGGVWEQFF.

J is TRBJ2-3 and V is TRBV20-1, with D perhaps being TRBD1 or TRBD2 (5 bases each). The CDR3 runs 14 residues. V was trimmed by 4 bases and J by 1 base, leaving 12 bases between them. Germline CDR1 reads DFQATT; CDR2 reads SNEGSKA (reference sequence). The CDR3 DNA sequence: TGCAGTGCTACCGATAAGGGACGCACAGATACGCAGTATTTT. The encoded protein is CSATDKGRTDTQYF.

This clonotype showed up just a few times. The chain recombines TRBV20-1 with TRBJ1-2; D not resolved. Trimming cost V 6 bases and J 1 base, with 18 bases left between them. Germline values: CDR1 DFQATT, CDR2 SNEGSKA (reference sequence). This CDR3 has 15 amino acids. DNA for the CDR3: TGCAGTGCCGGGCCGCCCCGAGGGTTTAACTATGGCTACACCTTC. As protein: CSAGPPRGFNYGYTF.

The gene calls are TRBV4-3 and TRBJ1-4; the match to TRBD1 covers 7 bases. The CDR3 is 16 residues long. Germline CDR1 is LGHNA and CDR2 is YSLEER. V gave up 4 bases and J gave up 6 bases; unmatched junction bases: 11. The CDR3 DNA is TGCGCCAGCAGCCGAGAAACAGGCAGGGGGTATGAAAAACTGTTTTTT. This sequence encodes CASSRETGRGYEKLFF.

The chain has TRBV12-3 or TRBV12-4 and TRBJ2-5, with D possibly being TRBD1 (5 bases). This CDR3 comprises 16 residues. Trimming took 7 bases from V and 4 from J, leaving 22 bases between them. The CDR3 DNA reads as TGTGCCAGCACCACCTGGCCCGACAGAAGTGTAGAGACCCAGTACTTC. Encoded protein: CASTTWPDRSVETQYF.

This chain connects TRBV7-9 to TRBJ1-4; possible D gene TRBD1, 6 bases. Germline loops: CDR1 SEHNR, CDR2 FQNEAQ (reference sequence). The CDR3 consists of 17 residues. Trimming took 4 bases from V and 8 from J, leaving 23 bases between them. The CDR3 loop reads CASSSTGWGAVREKLFF. CDR3 coding DNA: TGTGCCAGCAGCTCAACCGGTTGGGGGGCGGTCAGAGAAAAACTGTTTTTT.

This clonotype was observed a handful of times. The chain couples TRBV7-2 to TRBJ2-4; D gene ambiguous. This CDR3 region has 14 residues. Trimming took 5 bases from V and 0 from J, leaving 8 bases between them. Germline V lookup: CDR1 SGHTA, CDR2 FQGNSA. CDR3 coding DNA: TGTGCCAGCAGCCAAACTACAGCCAAAAACATTCAGTACTTC. This translates into CASSQTTAKNIQYF. The full variable domain, completed using reference TRBV7-2 and TRBJ2-4, is GAGVSQSPSNKVTEKGKDVELRCDPISGHTALYWYRQSLGQGLEFLIYFQGNSAPDKSGLPSDRFSAERTGGSVSTLTIQRTQQEDSAVYLCASSQTTAKNIQYFGAGTRLSVL.

V gene TRBV4-3 combines with J gene TRBJ2-7, with D unresolved. V lost 0 bases and J 0 bases, leaving 6 bases between the germline ends. Per the germline V gene, CDR1 is LGHNA and CDR2 is YSLEER. The CDR3 covers 14 residues. The CDR3 reads CASSQETRSYEQYF. The CDR3 DNA sequence: TGCGCCAGCAGCCAAGAGACGCGCTCCTACGAGCAGTACTTC.

The chain uses TRBV6-6 and TRBJ1-1, with 11 bases that match TRBD1. Germline V gene data show CDR1 as MNHNY and CDR2 as SVGAGI (reference sequence). The CDR3 extends over 16 amino acids. V gave up 5 bases and J gave up 5 bases; unmatched junction bases: 10. CDR3 in DNA: TGTGCCAGCAGTCAACTAGGACAGGGGGCAGGAACTGAAGCTTTCTTT. Protein sequence: CASSQLGQGAGTEAFF.

This chain links TRBV6-2 or TRBV6-3 with TRBJ2-3; 9 nucleotides match TRBD1. Germline V gives CDR1 MNHEY, CDR2 SVGEGT. V shed 7 bases, J shed 3 bases, and the junction held 11 bases outside the gene matches. CDR3 length: 16 amino acids. The CDR3 loop is CASKWSLDRGTDTQYF. The CDR3 nucleotides read TGTGCCAGCAAATGGTCTCTGGACAGGGGAACAGATACGCAGTATTTT.